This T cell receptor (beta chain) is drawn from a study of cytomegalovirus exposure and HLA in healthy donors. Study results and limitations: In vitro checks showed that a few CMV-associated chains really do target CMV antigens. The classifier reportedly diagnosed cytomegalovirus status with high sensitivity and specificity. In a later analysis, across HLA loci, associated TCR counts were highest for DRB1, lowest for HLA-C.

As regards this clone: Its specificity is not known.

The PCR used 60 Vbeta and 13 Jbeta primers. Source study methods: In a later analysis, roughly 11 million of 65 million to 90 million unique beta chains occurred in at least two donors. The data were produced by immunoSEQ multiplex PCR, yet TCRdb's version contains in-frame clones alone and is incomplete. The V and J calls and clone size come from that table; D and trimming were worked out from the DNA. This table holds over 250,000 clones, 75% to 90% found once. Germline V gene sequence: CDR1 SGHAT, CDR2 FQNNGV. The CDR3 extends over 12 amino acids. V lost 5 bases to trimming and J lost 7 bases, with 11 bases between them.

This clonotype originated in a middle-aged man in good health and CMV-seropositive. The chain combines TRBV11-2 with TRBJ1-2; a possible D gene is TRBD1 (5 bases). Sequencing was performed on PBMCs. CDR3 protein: CASSTWTLGYTF. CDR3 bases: TGTGCCAGCAGCACCTGGACACTTGGCTACACCTTC.